These 21 T cell receptor beta chains originate from one sample sequenced in a study of blood T cell repertoires in COVID-19. Clones were sequenced by immunoSEQ multiplex PCR, and TCRdb holds only the in-frame ones, with some missing. Of about 130,000 clones detected, around 81% appear once; the ten largest clones hold approximately 17%. Sequencing input: peripheral blood. The receptors derive from a man in his thirties or forties with COVID-19, enrolled during active disease.

The chain couples TRBV19 to TRBJ2-1; 8 nucleotides align to TRBD2. Germline V gene sequence: CDR1 LNHDA, CDR2 SQIVND (reference sequence). The trim removed 2 bases at V and 8 bases at J, leaving 5 bases unmatched. The CDR3 extends over 14 amino acids. CDR3 bases: TGTGCCAGTAGTATAAGCGGGAGCGCCGATGAGCAGTTCTTC. This codes for CASSISGSADEQFF.

This clone turned up a few times. The chain is built from TRBV6-6 and TRBJ1-1, with D possibly TRBD1 on 5 matching bases. This CDR3 is 12 amino acids long. The germline V gene has CDR1 MNHNY and CDR2 SVGAGI (reference sequence). With 2 bases removed from V and 7 bases from J, the gap between germline ends came to 8 bases. CDR3 region: CASSYGQGEAFF. The CDR3 DNA sequence: TGTGCCAGCAGTTACGGGCAGGGTGAAGCTTTCTTT.

The rearrangement links TRBV5-1 to TRBJ1-2; no clear D gene. Germline assignment: CDR1 SGHRS and CDR2 YFSETQ. The CDR3 loop spans 16 amino acids. V dropped 3 bases and J dropped 2 bases, with 17 bases sitting between them. The CDR3 protein is CASSSLRMSGNYGYTF. The CDR3 DNA follows: TGCGCCAGCAGCTCTTTGAGGATGTCGGGGAACTATGGCTACACCTTC.

The genes are TRBV11-2 and TRBJ2-7, with D possibly TRBD1 on 6 matching bases. The CDR3 sequence is 13 residues long. The germline V gene has CDR1 SGHAT and CDR2 FQNNGV. The V and J ends lost 5 bases and 3 bases respectively, with 11 bases between them. CDR3 residues: CASSPGQFYEQYF. DNA of the CDR3: TGTGCCAGCAGCCCCGGACAGTTCTACGAGCAGTACTTC.

The chain links TRBV29-1 to TRBJ1-2; 9 bases map to TRBD1. CDR1 and CDR2 (germline): SQVTM, ANQGSEA. Trimming removed 7 bases from V and 4 bases from J; junction bases left unmatched: 7. There are 13 residues in the CDR3. The CDR3 bases are TGCAGCGGACGGACAGGGGAGGTCTATGGCTACACCTTC. Translated, it gives CSGRTGEVYGYTF.

CDR3 region: CSASGQRGDYNEQFF. Here the CDR3 DNA reads TGCAGTGCTAGTGGGCAGCGGGGGGACTACAATGAGCAGTTCTTC. V and J are TRBV20-1 and TRBJ2-1; 9 bases are a match to TRBD2. CDR3 length: 15 amino acids. V was pared by 3 bases and J by 3 bases, with 6 bases of the junction left unmatched. CDR1 DFQATT and CDR2 SNEGSKA come from the germline V gene (reference sequence).

The chain joins TRBV2 to TRBJ1-4; 10 bases match TRBD1. J lost 8 bases, V lost 9 bases, and 9 bases had no gene match. This CDR3 is 14 amino acids long. In germline, CDR1 is SNHLY, CDR2 FYNNEI. CDR3 bases: TGTGCCAGTAGTTCCGGGACAGGGGCCGAAAAACTGTTTTTT. Translation: CASSSGTGAEKLFF. The full variable domain, its missing parts supplied by reference TRBV2 and TRBJ1-4, is EPEVTQTPSHQVTQMGQEVILRCVPISNHLYFYWYRQILGQKVEFLVSFYNNEISEKSEIFDDQFSVERPDGSNFTLKIRSTKLEDSAMYFCASSSGTGAEKLFFGSGTQLSVL.

V usage is TRBV18 and J usage is TRBJ1-1, with a tentative D call TRBD1 (5 bases). The CDR3 is made up of 15 amino acids. The V gene lost 2 bases and the J gene lost 1 base, with 11 bases spanning the gap. The germline CDR1 and CDR2 sequences are KGHSH and LQKENI. In DNA, the CDR3 is TGTGCCAGCTCACCAAGGGGCACCACGAACACTGAAGCTTTCTTT. It codes for CASSPRGTTNTEAFF.

J is TRBJ2-4 and V is TRBV5-6; 10 nucleotides match TRBD1. The CDR3 has 17 amino acids. Unmatched junction bases numbered 8, after V lost 3 bases and J lost 2 bases. Germline assignment: CDR1 SGHDT and CDR2 YYEEEE. This CDR3 reads CASSYRQGAWTKNIQYF. CDR3 in DNA: TGTGCCAGCAGCTATCGACAGGGGGCGTGGACCAAAAACATTCAGTACTTC.

The chain carries TRBV29-1 and TRBJ2-3; D is possibly TRBD1 (6 bases). The length of the CDR3 is 14 residues. V was trimmed by 2 bases and J by 4 bases, leaving 13 bases between them. Germline V gives CDR1 SQVTM, CDR2 ANQGSEA. CDR3 amino acids: CSVESQGIADTQYF. The DNA of the CDR3 is TGCAGCGTTGAATCGCAGGGGATAGCAGATACGCAGTATTTT.

The V gene is TRBV10-3, the J gene TRBJ2-2, with 8 bases matching TRBD2. The CDR3 length is 16 residues. CDR1 ENHRY and CDR2 SYGVKD come from the germline V gene. V lost 3 bases, J lost 1 base, and 4 bases stayed unmatched. The CDR3 sequence is CAISERSGGNTGELFF. The DNA for the CDR3 is TGTGCCATCAGTGAACGGAGCGGGGGGAACACCGGGGAGCTGTTTTTT.

V is TRBV24-1 and J is TRBJ2-3, with a tentative D call TRBD1 (6 bases). The CDR3 is 15 residues long. Germline CDR1 reads KGHDR; CDR2 reads SFDVKD. V lost 1 base to trimming and J lost 3 bases, with 10 bases between them. CDR3 DNA sequence: TGTGCCACCAGTGATTTCAGGGGCGCGACAGATACGCAGTATTTT. Translation gives CATSDFRGATDTQYF.

The chain combines TRBV3-1 (or the pseudogene TRBV3-2) with TRBJ1-2, with 8 bases matching TRBD1. Germline trimming cut 6 bases from V and 4 bases from J; bases unmatched to any gene: 7. CDR1 is LGHDT and CDR2 is YNNKEL in the germline V gene (reference sequence). The CDR3 covers 14 residues. CDR3 loop: CASRDRGLGYGYTF. CDR3 DNA: TGTGCCAGCAGAGACAGGGGTCTGGGCTATGGCTACACCTTC.

The chain carries TRBV11-2 and TRBJ1-2; no clear D. V shed 4 bases and J shed 2 bases, with 20 bases lying between them. This CDR3 region has 17 residues. CDR1 is SGHAT and CDR2 is FQNNGV in the germline V gene. This chain's CDR3 is CASSSPRVAGLNYGYTF. The CDR3 region has the DNA TGTGCCAGCAGCTCACCCCGGGTGGCGGGGTTGAACTATGGCTACACCTTC.

The J gene is TRBJ2-1, the V gene TRBV11-2; D is perhaps TRBD2 (6 bases). The CDR3 covers 11 residues. Trimming stripped 2 bases from V and 13 bases from J, with 9 bases between. Germline CDR1 is SGHAT and CDR2 is FQNNGV. CDR3 DNA: TGTGCCAGCAGCTTACAGGGAGGACAGTTCTTC. Protein product: CASSLQGGQFF. The full variable domain, completed using reference TRBV11-2 and TRBJ2-1, is EAGVAQSPRYKIIEKRQSVAFWCNPISGHATLYWYQQILGQGPKLLIQFQNNGVVDDSQLPKDRFSAERLKGVDSTLKIQPAKLEDSAVYLCASSLQGGQFFGPGTRLTVL.

Note on this clone: The germline gene is not matched at one end of the junction; a read error may be the cause. The gene calls are TRBV19 and TRBJ1-1; 7 nucleotides align to TRBD1. Germline loops: CDR1 LNHDA, CDR2 SQIVND (reference sequence). CDR3 size: 12 residues. In DNA, the CDR3 is TGTGCCAGTAGTCGGGGGACAGCTGAAGTTTTCTTT. This gives the protein CASSRGTAEVFF.

V is TRBV7-8 and J is TRBJ2-2; D is perhaps TRBD1 (7 bases). The CDR3 is made up of 19 amino acids. Germline V gene sequence: CDR1 SGHVS, CDR2 FQNEAQ. Trimming removed 2 bases from V and 4 bases from J, with 23 bases in between. CDR3 in amino acids: CASSLRGAEGASSTGELFF. The CDR3 DNA reads TGTGCCAGCAGCTTAAGAGGGGCGGAGGGGGCCAGTAGCACCGGGGAGCTGTTTTTT.

The genes are TRBV6-5 and TRBJ1-1, with D unclear. Germline values: CDR1 MNHEY, CDR2 SVGAGI. V gave up 7 bases and J gave up 1 base, with 10 bases separating them. This CDR3 contains 13 residues. As DNA, the CDR3 is TGTGCCAGCACGGTGACGGGGAACACTGAAGCTTTCTTT. Translation: CASTVTGNTEAFF.

The chain has TRBV10-2 and TRBJ2-3; D may be TRBD1 (5 bases). Trimming shortened V by 6 bases and J by 6 bases, and 13 bases separated the two germline ends. Germline CDR1 reads WSHSY; CDR2 reads SAAADI. The CDR3 covers 13 residues. The CDR3 sequence: CASSAGSGDTQYF. CDR3 DNA: TGCGCCAGCAGCGCAGGGTCCGGGGATACGCAGTATTTT.

The V gene is TRBV7-3, the J gene TRBJ1-1; D is uncertain. The CDR3 has 14 residues. Germline-derived CDR1 and CDR2 are SGHTA and FQGTGA. Trimming stripped 2 bases from V and 1 base from J, with 8 bases between. The CDR3 DNA sequence: TGTGCCAGCAGCTTAGGCCCAGGGAACACTGAAGCTTTCTTT. It yields the protein CASSLGPGNTEAFF.

CDR3 nucleotides: TGTGCCAGCAGCTTTGGGGACACCGATCCTACAGATACGCAGTATTTT. Translation: CASSFGDTDPTDTQYF. The V and J genes are TRBV11-3 and TRBJ2-3, with D possibly being TRBD1 (6 bases). Trimming cost V 3 bases and J 3 bases, with 16 bases left between them. The CDR3 covers 16 residues. Germline V gene lookup returns CDR1 SGHNT and CDR2 YENEEA.